This T cell receptor (beta chain) was recovered during a study of cytomegalovirus exposure and HLA in healthy donors. The primer mix had 60 Vbeta and 13 Jbeta primers. Assay: immunoSEQ multiplex PCR; the TCRdb copy retains only in-frame clones and omits some. The sample shows just under 95,000 clones, roughly 81% of them seen only once. Germline-derived CDR1 and CDR2 are MGHDK and SYGVNS. The CDR3 runs 18 residues. Unmatched junction bases numbered 19, after V lost 6 bases and J lost 5 bases. Broader study findings: Later on, an analysis tied around 17,000 TCR beta sequences to HLA alleles at 0.05 false discovery rate. Later genetic work tied a missense DCLRE1C variant to beta-chain V and J trimming. Immune exposure data for these donors was limited to CMV serostatus. TCR beta sequences reportedly predicted most subjects' HLA-A and HLA-B alleles accurately.

Concerning this clone itself: Its antigen is unidentified.

J is TRBJ1-5 and V is TRBV25-1, with 7 bases that match TRBD1. This clonotype was obtained from a woman under 30 in good health and CMV-seropositive. The material sequenced was PBMCs. The CDR3 here is CASRDDDRVRGSDQPQHF. CDR3 in DNA: TGTGCCAGCAGAGACGATGACAGGGTGAGGGGAAGCGATCAGCCCCAGCATTTT.